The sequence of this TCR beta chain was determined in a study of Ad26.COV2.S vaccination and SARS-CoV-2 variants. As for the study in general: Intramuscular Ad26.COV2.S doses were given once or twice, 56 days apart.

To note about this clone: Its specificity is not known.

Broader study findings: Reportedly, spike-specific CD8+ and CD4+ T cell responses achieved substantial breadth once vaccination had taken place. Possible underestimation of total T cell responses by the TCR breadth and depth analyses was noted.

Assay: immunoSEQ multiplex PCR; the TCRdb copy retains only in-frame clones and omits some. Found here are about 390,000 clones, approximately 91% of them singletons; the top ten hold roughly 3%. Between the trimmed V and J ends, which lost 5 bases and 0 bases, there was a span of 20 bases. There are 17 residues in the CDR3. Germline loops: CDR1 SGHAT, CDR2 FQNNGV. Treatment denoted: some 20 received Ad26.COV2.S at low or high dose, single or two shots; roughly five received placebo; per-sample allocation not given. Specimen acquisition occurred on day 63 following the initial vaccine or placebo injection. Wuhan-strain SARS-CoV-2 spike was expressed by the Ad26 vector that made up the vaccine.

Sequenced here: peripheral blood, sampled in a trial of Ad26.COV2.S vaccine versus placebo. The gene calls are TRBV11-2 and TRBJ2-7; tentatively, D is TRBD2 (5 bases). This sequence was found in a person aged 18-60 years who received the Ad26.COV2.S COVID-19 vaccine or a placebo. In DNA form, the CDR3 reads TGTGCCAGCAGCCCACGCGACTACCTTATTAGCTCCTACGAGCAGTACTTC. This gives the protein CASSPRDYLISSYEQYF.